These 13 T cell receptor beta chains were sequenced from one sample in a study of regulatory T cells in long-lasting Graves disease. Described time point: newly diagnosed GD, antithyroid drugs for less than 3 months. The TCR library was made from RNA extracted from PBMCs. iRepertoire HTBI primers and Arm-PCR of CDR3 regions built TCR beta libraries. TCRdb fed the multiplex PCR reads into MiXCR, producing one record per CDR3 protein. The sample consists of some 460,000 distinct CDR3 sequences, 16% of them appearing once. The sample was also reused in another study, on T cells in Graves' hyperthyroidism and ophthalmopathy.

This sample comprised peripheral blood mononuclear cells (PBMCs), obtained at new diagnosis, from a patient treated with antithyroid drugs. These receptors all stem from a man between 40 and 49 years old with Graves disease.

V usage is TRBV18 and J usage is TRBJ2-7; D possibly matches TRBD1 or TRBD2 (5 bases each). CDR1 is KGHSH and CDR2 is LQKENI in the germline V gene. Trimming took 5 bases from V and 4 from J, leaving 18 bases between them. The CDR3 is 15 residues long. Written as DNA, the CDR3 is TGTGCCAGCTCATCTACCGGGACCACCCGATACGAGCAGTACTTC. Its translation: CASSSTGTTRYEQYF.

This clonotype was recorded many times. J is TRBJ2-3 and V is TRBV2; 13 bases are shared with TRBD2. CDR1 and CDR2 (germline): SNHLY, FYNNEI. V lost 6 bases to trimming and J lost 2 bases; unmatched junction nucleotides: 5. This CDR3 has 16 amino acids. The CDR3 DNA follows: TGTGCCAGCAGGGAGGGACTAGCGGGGAACACAGATACGCAGTATTTT. This translates into CASREGLAGNTDTQYF.

This clonotype turned up a few times. The genes are TRBV4-2 and TRBJ2-7, with 11 bases that match TRBD2. The germline CDR1 and CDR2 sequences are LGHNA and YNFKEQ. CDR3 length: 16 amino acids. V lost 1 base to trimming and J lost 6 bases; unmatched junction nucleotides: 8. In DNA form, the CDR3 reads TGTGCCAGCAGCCAAGGGCCGACTAGCGGGACCCTCGAGCAGTACTTC. This sequence encodes CASSQGPTSGTLEQYF.

This clonotype was picked up many times. The V call is TRBV18, the J call TRBJ2-1; D not resolved. The CDR3 extends over 14 amino acids. Germline assignment: CDR1 KGHSH and CDR2 LQKENI. The V gene lost 4 bases and the J gene lost 8 bases, with 15 bases spanning the gap. CDR3: CASSLLQTQDEQFF. Here the CDR3 DNA reads TGTGCCAGCTCACTACTCCAGACCCAGGATGAGCAGTTCTTC.

This clonotype was found many times. The V gene is TRBV28, the J gene TRBJ2-5, with 11 bases identical to TRBD1. V gave up 4 bases and J gave up 4 bases; unmatched junction bases: 8. The CDR3 consists of 16 residues. Germline CDR1 reads MDHEN; CDR2 reads SYDVKM. The CDR3 DNA is TGTGCCAGCAGTTCCCAGTGGGACAGGGGGGGAGAGACCCAGTACTTC. It is translated as CASSSQWDRGGETQYF.

In its sample, this clonotype was seen a few times. The V gene is TRBV9, the J gene TRBJ2-3; D perhaps matches TRBD1 (5 bases). Germline V lookup: CDR1 SGDLS, CDR2 YYNGEE. V lost 3 bases and J lost 2, with 10 bases in between. The CDR3 loop spans 14 amino acids. The CDR3 DNA follows: TGTGCCAGCAGCGCCGGTGGGGCCACAGATACGCAGTATTTT. It is translated as CASSAGGATDTQYF.

This clonotype was seen ten or more times. V and J are TRBV28 and TRBJ2-7; 8 nucleotides agree with TRBD1. J lost 4 bases, V lost 5 bases, and 13 bases had no gene match. This CDR3 contains 16 residues. The germline V gene has CDR1 MDHEN and CDR2 SYDVKM. The CDR3 DNA sequence: TGTGCCAGCAGTCCTACAAACCCAGGGGGCGAATACGAGCAGTACTTC. This codes for CASSPTNPGGEYEQYF.

The V and J genes are TRBV11-3 and TRBJ2-1; the match to TRBD2 covers 15 bases. Germline lookup yields CDR1 SGHNT and CDR2 YENEEA. V was pared by 5 bases and J by 2 bases, with 4 bases of the junction left unmatched. CDR3 length: 17 amino acids. The CDR3 nucleotides read TGTGCCAGCAGCAAAGGGACTAGCGGGAGGACCTACAATGAGCAGTTCTTC. This codes for CASSKGTSGRTYNEQFF. Filled out from reference TRBV11-3 and TRBJ2-1, the complete variable domain reads EAGVVQSPRYKIIEKKQPVAFWCNPISGHNTLYWYLQNLGQGPELLIRYENEEAVDDSQLPKDRFSAERLKGVDSTLKIQPAELGDSAVYLCASSKGTSGRTYNEQFFGPGTRLTVL.

This clonotype was counted ten times or more. This sequence joins TRBV20-1 and TRBJ2-7; 7 bases agree with TRBD2. Germline values: CDR1 DFQATT, CDR2 SNEGSKA (reference sequence). The CDR3 is made up of 15 amino acids. The V and J ends lost 1 base and 5 bases, in that order; junction bases with no gene match: 11. CDR3 DNA: TGCAGTGCTAGAGGAGGAGGGCGGGAGAGGGACGAGCAGTACTTC. Its translation: CSARGGGRERDEQYF.

This clonotype occurred many times. The rearrangement links TRBV7-2 to TRBJ2-5; D ambiguous. Germline CDR1 is SGHTA and CDR2 is FQGNSA. V gave up 1 base and J gave up 2 bases, with 11 bases separating them. The CDR3 is made up of 15 amino acids. For the CDR3, the DNA is TGTGCCAGCAGCTTAGAATATCGGCAGCAAGAGACCCAGTACTTC. Protein product: CASSLEYRQQETQYF.

Remarks on this clonotype: A far larger clone is one nucleotide away, so this likely arose from a read error. CDR3 DNA sequence: TGTGCCGGCAGTCGACGCGGACAGGGCGGAGAGACCCAGTACTTC. It is translated as CAGSRRGQGGETQYF. The rearrangement joins TRBV13 to TRBJ2-5; 8 bases are shared with TRBD1. This CDR3 has 15 residues. Germline lookup yields CDR1 PRHDT and CDR2 FYEKMQ (reference sequence). Complete variable domain (other parts from reference TRBV13 and TRBJ2-5): AAGVIQSPRHLIKEKRETATLKCYPIPRHDTVYWYQQGPGQDPQFLISFYEKMQSDKGSIPDRFSAQQFSDYHSELNMSSLELGDSALYFCAGSRRGQGGETQYFGPGTRLLVL.

This clonotype was observed many times. The gene calls are TRBV20-1 and TRBJ2-1; 12 bases are a match to TRBD2. The germline V gene has CDR1 DFQATT and CDR2 SNEGSKA (reference sequence). V lost 0 bases and J lost 10; bases outside the gene matches: 4. This CDR3 is built from 14 residues. The CDR3 loop is CSARDRLAGGEQFF. CDR3 in DNA: TGCAGTGCTAGAGATAGGCTAGCGGGAGGGGAGCAGTTCTTC.

The chain is built from TRBV19 and TRBJ2-1, with 10 positions matching TRBD1. V dropped 4 bases and J dropped 6; count of bases not matched to a gene: 3. Germline CDR1 and CDR2: LNHDA and SQIVND (reference sequence). The CDR3 length is 14 residues. The DNA for the CDR3 is TGTGCCAGTAGTAGCCGACAGGGGGCCAATGAGCAGTTCTTC. This translates into CASSSRQGANEQFF.